The rows below give T cell receptor beta chains drawn from one sample of a study of cytomegalovirus exposure and HLA in healthy donors. Only in-frame clones appear in the TCRdb table, and some are missing; sequencing was by immunoSEQ multiplex PCR. This sample has about 59,000 clones, with 65% to 90% found just once. The sample was PBMCs. All receptors derive from a human donor in good health. The CDR3 runs from the conserved cysteine through the conserved F or W. The order of the fields is V gene, J gene, clone size, CDR3 length, D gene, CDR3 protein, CDR3 DNA. A D gene is named only where the DNA matches it firmly. Size is omitted from some rows. Given values are once, few, many or a class for expanded clones.

>TRBV19|TRBJ1-6|.|16|.
CASSHSGSSYNSPLHF
TGTGCCAGTAGTCACTCGGGTAGCTCCTATAATTCACCCCTCCACTTT
>TRBV15|TRBJ1-3|.|17|.
CATSRDRGGDSGNTIYF
TGTGCCACCAGCAGAGATCGGGGGGGGGATTCTGGAAACACCATATATTTT
>TRBV9|TRBJ2-2|.|14|TRBD2
CASSRGGDTGELFF
TGTGCCAGCTCACGGGGGGGCGACACCGGGGAGCTGTTTTTT
>TRBV10-2|TRBJ2-1|once|15|TRBD2
CASSGRFSGSGEQFF
TGCGCCAGCAGTGGGAGGTTTAGCGGGAGCGGTGAGCAGTTCTTC
>TRBV10-3|TRBJ2-3|.|14|.
CAISGGVATDTQYF
TGTGCCATCAGTGGGGGGGTTGCGACAGATACGCAGTATTTT
>TRBV2|TRBJ2-7|few|15|TRBD1
CASRQRQGVLHEQYF
TGTGCCAGCAGACAACGACAGGGAGTTCTACACGAGCAGTACTTC
>TRBV9|TRBJ2-1|.|14|.
CASSRVSLNNEQFF
TGTGCCAGCAGTCGGGTGTCGCTTAACAATGAGCAGTTCTTC
>TRBV15|TRBJ1-5|.|14|.
CATSSEGGRGPQHF
TGTGCCACCAGCAGTGAGGGGGGGCGCGGGCCCCAGCATTTT
>TRBV7-9|TRBJ2-7|once|15|.
CASSVPGLSPYEQYF
TGTGCCAGCAGCGTACCAGGGTTGTCGCCGTACGAGCAGTACTTC
>TRBV7-8|TRBJ2-2|.|19|TRBD2
CASSSMTGGTSLGTGELFF
TGTGCCAGCAGCTCGATGACAGGCGGGACTAGCTTGGGCACCGGGGAGCTGTTTTTT
>TRBV4-2|TRBJ1-2|.|13|TRBD1
CASSQSGGYGYTF
TGTGCCAGCAGCCAATCAGGGGGCTATGGCTACACCTTC
>TRBV11-2|TRBJ1-1|.|17|TRBD1
CASSLDRGSPSDTEAFF
TGTGCCAGCAGCTTGGACAGGGGGTCTCCCTCGGACACTGAAGCTTTCTTT
>TRBV4-3|TRBJ2-1|.|12|TRBD2
CASSQGRGEQFF
TGCGCCAGCAGCCAGGGGCGGGGGGAGCAGTTCTTC
>TRBV7-2|TRBJ2-5|.|16|TRBD2
CASSPRTSGPGETQYF
TGTGCCAGCAGCCCCCGGACTAGCGGCCCGGGGGAGACCCAGTACTTC
>TRBV19|TRBJ1-2|.|13|TRBD1
CASRTGTDYGYTF
TGTGCCAGTAGAACCGGGACAGACTATGGCTACACCTTC
>TRBV18|TRBJ2-5|.|13|.
CASSLDSLETQYF
TGTGCCAGCTCACTTGACAGCTTAGAGACCCAGTACTTC
>TRBV19|TRBJ1-5|.|15|.
CASSIDKQGWQPQHF
TGTGCCAGTAGTATAGACAAACAGGGATGGCAGCCCCAGCATTTT
>TRBV11-2|TRBJ2-2|.|14|TRBD2
CASSLLAGPGELFF
TGTGCCAGCAGCTTACTAGCGGGTCCCGGGGAGCTGTTTTTT
>TRBV29-1|TRBJ2-2|.|14|TRBD2
CSVDPSGGGGELFF
TGCAGCGTTGACCCTAGCGGGGGGGGCGGGGAGCTGTTTTTT
>TRBV6-5|TRBJ2-7|.|15|TRBD2
CASSYSGLDSYEQYF
TGTGCCAGCAGTTACTCAGGACTAGACTCCTACGAGCAGTACTTC
>TRBV5-1|TRBJ2-3|.|17|.
CASSRRALDLSTDTQYF
TGCGCCAGCAGCCGCAGAGCTCTAGACCTTTCCACAGATACGCAGTATTTT
>TRBV7-2|TRBJ2-5|.|16|TRBD2
CASLTGGGNYQETQYF
TGTGCCAGTTTGACTGGCGGGGGAAACTACCAAGAGACCCAGTACTTC
>TRBV19|TRBJ1-2|.|15|.
CASQDLTGTPYGYTF
TGTGCCAGCCAAGACTTAACAGGGACCCCCTATGGCTACACCTTC
>TRBV11-2|TRBJ2-1|.|16|TRBD2
CASSFWREGLQNEQFF
TGTGCCAGCAGCTTTTGGCGGGAGGGGTTACAGAATGAGCAGTTCTTC
>TRBV25-1|TRBJ2-7|.|12|.
CASRDIAYEQYF
TGTGCCAGCAGGGACATAGCCTACGAGCAGTACTTC
>TRBV6-5|TRBJ1-4|.|14|.
CASSYQGPNEKLFF
TGTGCCAGCAGTTACCAGGGTCCTAATGAAAAACTGTTTTTT
>TRBV6-5|TRBJ2-5|once|14|TRBD2
CASSSLGLAETQYF
TGTGCCAGCAGTTCATTAGGACTAGCAGAGACCCAGTACTTC
>TRBV19|TRBJ2-2|.|19|.
CASTQYGPPRDTRSGELFF
TGTGCCAGTACCCAATATGGACCTCCCCGGGACACTCGGTCCGGGGAGCTGTTTTTT
>TRBV6-4|TRBJ2-3|.|14|TRBD2
CASSDGTSSDTQYF
TGTGCCAGCAGTGACGGGACTAGCAGCGATACGCAGTATTTT
>TRBV10-3|TRBJ1-2|.|15|TRBD1
CAISEEGTGVAGYTF
TGTGCCATCAGTGAGGAAGGGACAGGGGTGGCTGGCTACACCTTC
>TRBV2|TRBJ2-1|.|17|TRBD1
CASSEAEPRGRFNEQFF
TGTGCCAGCAGTGAAGCGGAACCCAGGGGGCGGTTCAATGAGCAGTTCTTC
>TRBV2|TRBJ1-5|.|13|.
CASSSTRGQPQHF
TGTGCCAGCAGCTCCACCAGGGGCCAGCCCCAGCATTTT
>TRBV4-2|TRBJ2-1|.|21|TRBD2
CASSQYVVGGPAGRSYNEQFF
TGTGCCAGCAGCCAATATGTTGTTGGGGGTCCAGCGGGAAGATCCTACAATGAGCAGTTCTTC
>TRBV6-5|TRBJ2-7|.|13|.
CASSYEQNYEQYF
TGTGCCAGCAGTTACGAACAGAACTACGAGCAGTACTTC
>TRBV7-9|TRBJ2-3|.|16|TRBD1
CSSSLPGQGWTDTQYF
TGTTCCAGCAGCTTACCGGGACAGGGATGGACAGATACGCAGTATTTT
>TRBV11-3|TRBJ2-3|.|14|.
CASSPGTSTDTQYF
TGTGCCAGCAGCCCCGGGACTAGCACAGATACGCAGTATTTT
>TRBV18|TRBJ1-5|.|15|TRBD1
CASSRTGGQNQPQHF
TGTGCCAGCTCACGGACAGGGGGCCAGAATCAGCCCCAGCATTTT
>TRBV7-3|TRBJ2-2|.|12|.
CASSTGGGELFF
TGTGCCAGCAGCACGGGTGGCGGGGAGCTGTTTTTT
>TRBV7-2|TRBJ2-7|.|18|TRBD1
CASSLAYGTGTGGFEQYF
TGTGCCAGCAGCTTAGCGTATGGGACCGGGACAGGGGGCTTCGAGCAGTACTTC
>TRBV7-9|TRBJ1-3|.|18|.
CASSLALGSEISGNTIYF
TGTGCCAGCAGCTTAGCGCTAGGCAGCGAGATCTCTGGAAACACCATATATTTT
>TRBV7-8|TRBJ1-1|.|12|.
CASSRGGGREGF
TGTGCCAGCAGCCGAGGGGGAGGGAGGGAGGGCTTT
>TRBV5-1|TRBJ2-3|.|18|TRBD2
CASSYRTSGGASTDTQYF
TGCGCCAGCAGCTACCGGACTAGCGGGGGGGCTAGCACAGATACGCAGTATTTT
>TRBV5-8|TRBJ1-1|.|13|.
CASRTFTGTEAFF
TGTGCCAGCAGGACATTTACTGGCACTGAAGCTTTCTTT
>TRBV15|TRBJ2-6|medium-sized|15|.
CATSRDRSGANVLTF
TGTGCCACCAGCAGAGATAGATCTGGGGCCAACGTCCTGACTTTC
>TRBV9|TRBJ1-2|.|13|.
CASAPETGVGYTF
TGTGCCAGCGCCCCCGAGACAGGAGTTGGCTACACCTTC
>TRBV7-9|TRBJ1-3|.|14|.
CASSPNRTGNTIYF
TGTGCCAGCAGCCCTAACAGGACTGGAAACACCATATATTTT